This T cell receptor (beta chain) was sequenced for a study of CD8+ T cells in alopecia areata. Findings and limits, study-wide: Among the top 100, expanded CD8+ clones were significantly decreased by tofacitinib, as was scalp clonality. Scalp sample sequencing also detects resident alphabeta T cells of normal skin.

A note on this clone: Its specificity is not known.

Extraction of RNA preceded its reverse transcription into cDNA, which served as the sequencing template. Sequencing was performed with immunoSEQ multiplex PCR; in TCRdb, only in-frame clones are kept and a portion is missing. The sample comprises about 210,000 clones, roughly two fifths of which are singletons, and around 0.48% rests with the top ten. Treatment of the sample: oral pan-JAK inhibitor, 5-10 mg twice daily. Collection of lesional scalp punch biopsies and peripheral blood was performed in alopecia areata patients. The V and J ends lost 4 bases and 0 bases respectively, with 11 bases between them. Germline V gives CDR1 GTSNPN, CDR2 SVGIG (reference sequence). This CDR3 has 14 residues.

The material was CD4+ T cells sorted from blood, obtained at approximately week 31, from a patient treated with tofacitinib. The rearrangement joins TRBV30 to TRBJ2-3; no firm D call. This receptor was identified in a human donor with alopecia areata. The CDR3 here is CAWTSWASTDTQYF. The CDR3 nucleotides read TGTGCCTGGACTAGTTGGGCTAGCACAGATACGCAGTATTTT.